This T cell receptor beta chain was sequenced in a study of PD-L1 blockade in urothelial cancer. Study as a whole: Patients commenced intravenous atezolizumab, 1,200 mg every 3 weeks, in 2014. Males with urothelial cancer arising in the bladder constituted about 85% of the roughly 30 patients. Timepoints chosen for blood analysis were 3 weeks (second dose) and 6 weeks after treatment start. Study outcomes and limitations: Below-median pretreatment blood TCR clonality was associated with improved progression-free and overall survival.

V was clipped by 6 bases and J by 4 bases, with 16 bases between them. The CDR3 consists of 15 residues. Time point of the sample: pretreatment peripheral blood. Clones were sequenced by immunoSEQ multiplex PCR, and TCRdb holds only the in-frame ones, with some missing. The sample gives 72,000 or so clones, approximately 86% of which show up once; more than 12% is in the top ten. To note about this clone: No antigen is known for it.

Here the sequenced sample was PBMCs, taken around atezolizumab (anti-PD-L1) treatment. The rearrangement uses TRBV6-7 and TRBJ1-5; D is perhaps TRBD1 (6 bases). TRBV6-7 is labeled an ORF, and its function is uncertain. The TCR sequence derives from a man aged 60 to 69 with urothelial cancer. The CDR3, as DNA: TGTGCCAGCAGGGCCCGGACAGTAAGAAATCAGCCCCAGCATTTT. Amino acids: CASRARTVRNQPQHF.